This T cell receptor (beta chain) comes out of a study of early T cells in non-severe SARS-CoV-2 infection. About the research overall: Chains from this unsorted whole-blood bulk RNA could not be paired.

The table lists this clonotype with many counts. Individually, cDNA molecules had unique molecular identifiers attached to them. TCRdb independently ran MiXCR on the 5' RACE reads; one entry per CDR3 protein. The sample includes roughly 75,000 distinct CDR3 sequences, 8.5% to 10% of them seen just once. The CDR3 covers 16 residues. The V and J ends lost 4 bases and 7 bases respectively, with 23 bases between them. Per germline, CDR1 DFQATT and CDR2 SNEGSKA (reference sequence). V gene TRBV20-1 combines with J gene TRBJ2-1, with a tentative D call TRBD2 (6 bases). The clonotype originates from an adult who was a healthcare worker with PCR-confirmed SARS-CoV-2 infection or an uninfected control (not recorded which). The specimen was whole blood. CDR3 residues: CSATPTRASRGNEQFF. The CDR3 bases are TGCAGTGCTACCCCTACAAGGGCGTCCCGGGGGAATGAGCAGTTCTTC.